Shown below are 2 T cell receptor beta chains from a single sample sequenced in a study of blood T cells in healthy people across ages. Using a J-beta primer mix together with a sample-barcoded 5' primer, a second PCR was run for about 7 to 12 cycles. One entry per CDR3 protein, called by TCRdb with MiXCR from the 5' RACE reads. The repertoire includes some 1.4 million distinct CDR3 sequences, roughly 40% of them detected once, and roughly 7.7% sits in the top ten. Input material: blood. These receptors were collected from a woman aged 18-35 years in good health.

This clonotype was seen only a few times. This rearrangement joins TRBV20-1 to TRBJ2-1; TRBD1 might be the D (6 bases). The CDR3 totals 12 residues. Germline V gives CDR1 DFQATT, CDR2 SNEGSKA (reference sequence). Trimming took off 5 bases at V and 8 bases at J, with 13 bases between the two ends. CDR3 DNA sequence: TGCAGTGCTCGCCGGGACAACCATGAGCAGTTCTTC. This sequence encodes CSARRDNHEQFF.

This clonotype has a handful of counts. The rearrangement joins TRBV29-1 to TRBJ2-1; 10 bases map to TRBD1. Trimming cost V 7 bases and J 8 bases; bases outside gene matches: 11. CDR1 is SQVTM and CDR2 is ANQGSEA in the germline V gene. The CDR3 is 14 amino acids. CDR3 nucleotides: TGCAGCGCTCTAACCGGGACAGGGGTGGATGAGCAGTTCTTC. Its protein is CSALTGTGVDEQFF.